Listed below are T cell receptor beta chains from one sample, sequenced in a study of Graves' ophthalmopathy and Graves' hyperthyroidism. Each CDR3 protein gets one entry after TCRdb re-called the multiplex PCR reads with MiXCR. The sample shows more than 550,000 distinct CDR3 sequences, more than 40% of them seen only once. Sequencing input: peripheral blood. Receptor source: an adult man with Graves' ophthalmopathy. CDR3s include the opening cysteine and the closing phenylalanine or tryptophan. The order of the fields is clone size, J gene, D gene, V gene, CDR3 DNA, CDR3 protein. A D gene is named only where the DNA matches it firmly. Clone size is shown for a subset of rows, as once, few, many or a class of expanded clone.

size: many; J: TRBJ1-1; D: NA; V: TRBV14; DNA: TGTGCCAGCAGCCGCTCGCGAGTAGAAGCTTTCTTT; CDR3: CASSRSRVEAFF
size: many; J: TRBJ2-5; D: TRBD2; V: TRBV5-5; DNA: TGTGCCAGCAGCGCCCAGTCGTTCCTTAGCGGGCCTCAAGAGACCCAGTACTTC; CDR3: CASSAQSFLSGPQETQYF
size: NA; J: TRBJ2-5; D: NA; V: TRBV4-2; DNA: TGTGTCAGCAGCCAAGGAGGGGCAGGGACCCAGTACTTC; CDR3: CVSSQGGAGTQYF
size: NA; J: TRBJ2-5; D: TRBD2; V: TRBV12-5; DNA: TGTGCTAGTGGGGGACTGTCGGGGGGGCTCCAAGAGACCCAGTACTTC; CDR3: CASGGLSGGLQETQYF
size: NA; J: TRBJ2-7; D: TRBD2; V: TRBV7-9; DNA: TGTGCCAGCAGCTACGGGCCTAGCGGGGCCCCCTACGAGCAGTACTTC; CDR3: CASSYGPSGAPYEQYF
size: many; J: TRBJ1-6; D: NA; V: TRBV7-2; DNA: TGTGCCAGCAGCTTAGCGACAGTAGGGGGTTCACCCCTCCACTTT; CDR3: CASSLATVGGSPLHF
size: NA; J: TRBJ1-3; D: NA; V: TRBV9; DNA: TGTGCCAGCAGTCCAGGGGACGGATTCTCTGGAAACACCATATATTTT; CDR3: CASSPGDGFSGNTIYF
size: NA; J: TRBJ2-7; D: TRBD1; V: TRBV4-3; DNA: TGCGCCAGCAGCCAAGGTGCCGGGACAGGGGGCTACGAGCAGTACTTC; CDR3: CASSQGAGTGGYEQYF
size: NA; J: TRBJ1-6; D: NA; V: TRBV15; DNA: TGTGCCACCTGCAATAATTATAATTCACCCCTCCACTTT; CDR3: CATCNNYNSPLHF
size: many; J: TRBJ1-3; D: NA; V: TRBV7-2; DNA: TGTGCCAGCAGCGCCCTCGAAGGAAACACCATATATTTT; CDR3: CASSALEGNTIYF
size: many; J: TRBJ2-7; D: TRBD1; V: TRBV20-1; DNA: TGCAGTGCTCAAACCCTGGACAGGGGCAATCGAGAGCAGTACTTC; CDR3: CSAQTLDRGNREQYF
size: few; J: TRBJ2-7; D: TRBD2; V: TRBV20-1; DNA: TGCAGTGCTAGCCGGGGACTAGCGGGAGGTTACGAGCAGTACTTC; CDR3: CSASRGLAGGYEQYF
size: NA; J: TRBJ1-2; D: NA; V: TRBV19; DNA: TGTGCCAGTAGTGGAGGGTCAGGTGGGGACTACACCTTC; CDR3: CASSGGSGGDYTF
size: many; J: TRBJ1-6; D: TRBD1; V: TRBV2; DNA: TGTGCCAGCAGGGGACAGGGGGGTTCACCCCTCCACTTT; CDR3: CASRGQGGSPLHF
size: NA; J: TRBJ1-2; D: NA; V: TRBV30; DNA: TGTGCCTGGAGTGTAACAGGTCTCTATGGCTACACCTTC; CDR3: CAWSVTGLYGYTF
size: few; J: TRBJ1-3; D: NA; V: TRBV5-6; DNA: TGTGCCAGCAGCTTCCAGGGTGCTGGAAACACCATATATTTT; CDR3: CASSFQGAGNTIYF